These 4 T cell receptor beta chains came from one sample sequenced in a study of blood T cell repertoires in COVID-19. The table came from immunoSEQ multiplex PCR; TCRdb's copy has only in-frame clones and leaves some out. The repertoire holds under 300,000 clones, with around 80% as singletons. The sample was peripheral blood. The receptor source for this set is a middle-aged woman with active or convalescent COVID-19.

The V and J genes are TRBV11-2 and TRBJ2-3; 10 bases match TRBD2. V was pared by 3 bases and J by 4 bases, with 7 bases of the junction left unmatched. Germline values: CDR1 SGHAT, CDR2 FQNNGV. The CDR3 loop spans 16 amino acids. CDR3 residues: CASSFNQAGGSDTQYF. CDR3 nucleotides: TGTGCCAGCAGCTTCAATCAAGCGGGGGGGTCAGATACGCAGTATTTT.

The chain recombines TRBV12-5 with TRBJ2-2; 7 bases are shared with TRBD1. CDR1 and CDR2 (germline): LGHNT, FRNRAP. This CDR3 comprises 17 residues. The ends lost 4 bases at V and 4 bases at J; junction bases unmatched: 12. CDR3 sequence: CASGSFLDRVSTGELFF. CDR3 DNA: TGTGCTAGTGGTTCTTTCCTCGACAGGGTGAGCACCGGGGAGCTGTTTTTT.

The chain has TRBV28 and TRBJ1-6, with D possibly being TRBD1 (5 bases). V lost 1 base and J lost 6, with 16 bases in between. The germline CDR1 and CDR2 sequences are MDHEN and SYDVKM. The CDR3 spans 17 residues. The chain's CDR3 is CASSLSKGNSRNSPLHF. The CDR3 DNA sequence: TGTGCCAGCAGTTTATCGAAGGGGAACAGTCGTAATTCACCCCTCCACTTT.

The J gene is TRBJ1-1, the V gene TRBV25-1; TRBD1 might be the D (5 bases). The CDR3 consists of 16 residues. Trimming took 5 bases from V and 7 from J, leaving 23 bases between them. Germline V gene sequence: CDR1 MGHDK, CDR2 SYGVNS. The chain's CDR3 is CASSPRWGDFSGEAFF. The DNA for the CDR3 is TGTGCCAGCAGTCCCCGATGGGGGGACTTCTCGGGTGAAGCTTTCTTT.